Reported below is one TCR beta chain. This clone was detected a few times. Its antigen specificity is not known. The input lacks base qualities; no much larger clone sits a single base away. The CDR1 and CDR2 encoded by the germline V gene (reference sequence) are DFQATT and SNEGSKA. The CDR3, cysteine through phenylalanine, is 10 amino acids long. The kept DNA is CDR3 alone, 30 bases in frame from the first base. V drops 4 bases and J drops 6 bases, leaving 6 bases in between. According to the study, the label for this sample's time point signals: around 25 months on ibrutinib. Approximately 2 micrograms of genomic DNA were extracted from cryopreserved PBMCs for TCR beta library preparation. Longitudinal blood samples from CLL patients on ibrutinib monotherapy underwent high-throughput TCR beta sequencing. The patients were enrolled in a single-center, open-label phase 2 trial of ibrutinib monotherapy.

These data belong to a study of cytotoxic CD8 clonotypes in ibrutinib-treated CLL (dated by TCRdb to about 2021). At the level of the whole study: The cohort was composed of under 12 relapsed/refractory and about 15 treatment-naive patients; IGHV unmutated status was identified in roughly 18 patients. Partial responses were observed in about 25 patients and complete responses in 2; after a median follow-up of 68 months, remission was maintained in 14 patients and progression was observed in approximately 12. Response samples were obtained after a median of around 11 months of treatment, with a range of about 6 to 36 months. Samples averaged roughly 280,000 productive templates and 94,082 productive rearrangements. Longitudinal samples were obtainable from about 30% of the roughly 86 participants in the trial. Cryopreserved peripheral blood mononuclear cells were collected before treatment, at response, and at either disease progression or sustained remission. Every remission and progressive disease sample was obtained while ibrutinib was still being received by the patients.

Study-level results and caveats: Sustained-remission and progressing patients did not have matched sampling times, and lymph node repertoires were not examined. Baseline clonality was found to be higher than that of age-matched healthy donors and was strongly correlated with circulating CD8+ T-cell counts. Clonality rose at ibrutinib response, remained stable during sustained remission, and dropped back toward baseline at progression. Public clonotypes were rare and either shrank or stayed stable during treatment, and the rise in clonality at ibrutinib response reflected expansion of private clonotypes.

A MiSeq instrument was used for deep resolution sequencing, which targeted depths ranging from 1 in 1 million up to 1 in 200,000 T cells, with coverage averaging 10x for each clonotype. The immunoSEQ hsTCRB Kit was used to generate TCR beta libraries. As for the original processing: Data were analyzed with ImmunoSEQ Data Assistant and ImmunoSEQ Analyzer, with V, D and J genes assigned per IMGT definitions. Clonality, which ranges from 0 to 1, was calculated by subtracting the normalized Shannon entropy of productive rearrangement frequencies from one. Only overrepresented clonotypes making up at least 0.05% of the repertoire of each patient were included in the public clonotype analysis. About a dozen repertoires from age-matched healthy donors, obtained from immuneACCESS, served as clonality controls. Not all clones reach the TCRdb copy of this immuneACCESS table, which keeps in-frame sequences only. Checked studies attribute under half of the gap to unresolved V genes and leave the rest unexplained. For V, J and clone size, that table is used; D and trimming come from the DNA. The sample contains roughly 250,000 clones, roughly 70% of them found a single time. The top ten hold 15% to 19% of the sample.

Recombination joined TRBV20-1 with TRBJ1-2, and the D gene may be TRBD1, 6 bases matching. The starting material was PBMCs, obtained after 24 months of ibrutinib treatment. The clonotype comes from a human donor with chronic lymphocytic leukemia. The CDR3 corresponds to CSAKGDGYTF. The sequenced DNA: TGCAGTGCTAAGGGGGATGGCTACACCTTC.